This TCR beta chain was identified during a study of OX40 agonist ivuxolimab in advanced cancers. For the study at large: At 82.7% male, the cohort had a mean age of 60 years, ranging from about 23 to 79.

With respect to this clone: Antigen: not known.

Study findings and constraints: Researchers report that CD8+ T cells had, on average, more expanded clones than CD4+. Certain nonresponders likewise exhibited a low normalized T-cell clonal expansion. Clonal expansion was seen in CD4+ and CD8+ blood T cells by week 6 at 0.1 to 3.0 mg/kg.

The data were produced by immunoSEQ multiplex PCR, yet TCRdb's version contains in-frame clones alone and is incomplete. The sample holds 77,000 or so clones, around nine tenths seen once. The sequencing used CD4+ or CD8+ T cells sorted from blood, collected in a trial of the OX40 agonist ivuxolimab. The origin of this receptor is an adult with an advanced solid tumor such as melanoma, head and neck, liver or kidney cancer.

The CDR3 region is CASSPRPTTNLNTEAFF. The CDR3 bases are TGTGCCAGCAGTCCCAGGCCAACGACAAACTTGAACACTGAAGCTTTCTTT. The chain is built from TRBV27 and TRBJ1-1, with no clear D. The CDR3 loop spans 17 amino acids. The germline V gene encodes CDR1 MNHEY and CDR2 SMNVEV (reference sequence). The germline V and J ends were trimmed by 5 bases and 0 bases, with 19 bases remaining between them.